One and the same sample provided the 10 T cell receptor beta chains below, sequenced in a study of molecular identifiers for immune sequencing clone quantification. TCRdb itself ran the PCR reads through MiXCR, one entry per CDR3 protein. The sample holds some 590,000 distinct CDR3 sequences; approximately 24% are singletons and the top ten take 0.6% to 0.9%. The sequencing input was naive CD8+ T cells from blood, with Jurkat cell RNA spiked in. Indicated subset: FACS-sorted CD8+CD4-CCR7+CD45RA+ naive T cells. Receptors originate from a human donor in good health. Some libraries in this study had Jurkat cell RNA spiked in.

The V and J genes are TRBV29-1 and TRBJ2-2; D gene ambiguous. The CDR3 runs to 12 residues. V was pared by 4 bases and J by 6 bases, with 9 bases between. Germline V gene lookup returns CDR1 SQVTM and CDR2 ANQGSEA. CDR3 sequence reads: CSVAPRAGELFF. The CDR3 DNA follows: TGCAGCGTTGCCCCCCGCGCCGGGGAGCTGTTTTTT.

This chain joins TRBV6-1 and TRBJ2-7; D perhaps matches TRBD1 (5 bases). V gave up 10 bases and J gave up 3 bases, with 10 bases separating them. Per germline, CDR1 MNHNS and CDR2 SASEGT. CDR3 length: 11 amino acids. Here the CDR3 DNA reads TGTGCCACGACAGTGGTCTACGAGCAGTACGTC. Translated: CATTVVYEQYV.

J is TRBJ1-5 and V is TRBV16, with D possibly being TRBD1 (5 bases). The CDR3 is made up of 15 amino acids. V dropped 1 base and J dropped 1 base, with 8 bases sitting between them. Germline lookup yields CDR1 KGHSY and CDR2 FQNENV. This CDR3 reads CASSQLEGSNQPQHF. The CDR3 DNA reads TGTGCCAGCAGCCAATTAGAGGGGAGCAATCAGCCCCAGCATTTT.

This clonotype was detected ten times or more. The V gene is TRBV5-4, the J gene TRBJ1-1, with D maybe TRBD1 (5 bases). V was clipped by 5 bases and J by 0 bases, with 8 bases between them. CDR3 length: 13 residues. The germline V gene has CDR1 SGHNT and CDR2 YYREEE (reference sequence). CDR3 protein: CASRWGLNTEAFF. In DNA, the CDR3 is TGTGCCAGCAGATGGGGGTTGAACACTGAAGCTTTCTTT.

Points on this clonotype: Given a much more abundant clone one base away, this may be a read error. This chain connects TRBV30 to TRBJ2-1; D is unresolved. Trimming removed 1 base at V and 8 bases at J, with 6 bases between. Per the germline V gene, CDR1 is GTSNPN and CDR2 is SVGIG (reference sequence). The CDR3 extends over 11 amino acids. The DNA for the CDR3 is TGTGCCTGGAGTGCCTGTCATGAGCAGTTCTTC. Amino acid sequence: CAWSACHEQFF.

The rearrangement links TRBV7-9 to TRBJ2-1; D gene unclear. The CDR3 runs 14 residues. V shed 1 base and J shed 4 bases, with 8 bases lying between them. CDR1 is SEHNR, CDR2 FQNEAQ, per germline (reference sequence). The CDR3 nucleotides are TGTGCCAGCAGCTTAGAGGCGGTGTACAATGAGCAGTTCTTC. Amino acid sequence: CASSLEAVYNEQFF.

Details on this clonotype: One junction end disagrees with the germline gene, perhaps due to a read error. The chain combines TRBV6-5 with TRBJ2-7; 14 bases match TRBD2. Germline V gene data show CDR1 as MNHEY and CDR2 as SVGAGI. This CDR3 is built from 16 residues. CDR3 sequence: CDSRTGTSGRKGEQYF. The DNA of the CDR3 is TGTGACAGCAGGACCGGGACTAGCGGGAGAAAGGGCGAGCAGTACTTC.

This clonotype was picked up many times. This chain connects TRBV4-1 to TRBJ1-5, with D perhaps TRBD1 (5 bases). Germline V gene lookup returns CDR1 MGHRA and CDR2 YSYEKL. V dropped 6 bases and J dropped 0 bases, with 9 bases sitting between them. The CDR3 runs to 14 residues. CDR3 coding DNA: TGCGCCAGCAGTCGGGGGAATAGCAATCAGCCCCAGCATTTT. Amino acid sequence: CASSRGNSNQPQHF.

V usage is TRBV20-1 and J usage is TRBJ1-1, with D perhaps TRBD1 (5 bases). The CDR3 spans 13 residues. Germline values: CDR1 DFQATT, CDR2 SNEGSKA (reference sequence). V gave up 3 bases and J gave up 1 base, with 9 bases separating them. The CDR3 here is CSARRGGNTEAFF. The CDR3 DNA is TGCAGTGCTAGGCGCGGGGGGAACACTGAAGCTTTCTTT.

Turning to this clonotype: This may arise from a read error, as a much more abundant clone is one base away. The V call is TRBV2, the J call TRBJ2-3; 8 nucleotides line up with TRBD1. CDR1 and CDR2 (germline): SNHLY, FYNNEI. V lost 6 bases, J lost 4 bases, and 21 bases stayed unmatched. CDR3 length: 19 amino acids. CDR3: CASRLGQGPNGVKADTQYF. CDR3 DNA: TGTGCCAGCAGACTCGGACAGGGACCTAACGGGGTAAAGGCAGATACGCAGTATTTT.